Sequencing of this T cell receptor (beta chain) was carried out in a study of blood T cell repertoires in COVID-19. Study overall: Collection of acute and convalescent COVID-19 samples took place in the United States, Italy and Spain.

Method: immunoSEQ multiplex PCR; TCRdb's copy keeps in-frame clones and lacks some. The table shows around 200,000 clones, with around 87% occurring only once. Trimming shortened V by 1 base and J by 5 bases, and 13 bases separated the two germline ends. Germline CDR1 is SNHLY and CDR2 is FYNNEI. This CDR3 has 15 residues. The chain combines TRBV2 with TRBJ2-3; tentatively, D is TRBD1 (6 bases). The source material was peripheral blood. This sequence was found in a man aged 35-49 years with active or convalescent COVID-19. This CDR3 is CASSEGGQPGDTQYF. DNA of the CDR3: TGTGCCAGCAGTGAAGGGGGACAACCCGGAGATACGCAGTATTTT.